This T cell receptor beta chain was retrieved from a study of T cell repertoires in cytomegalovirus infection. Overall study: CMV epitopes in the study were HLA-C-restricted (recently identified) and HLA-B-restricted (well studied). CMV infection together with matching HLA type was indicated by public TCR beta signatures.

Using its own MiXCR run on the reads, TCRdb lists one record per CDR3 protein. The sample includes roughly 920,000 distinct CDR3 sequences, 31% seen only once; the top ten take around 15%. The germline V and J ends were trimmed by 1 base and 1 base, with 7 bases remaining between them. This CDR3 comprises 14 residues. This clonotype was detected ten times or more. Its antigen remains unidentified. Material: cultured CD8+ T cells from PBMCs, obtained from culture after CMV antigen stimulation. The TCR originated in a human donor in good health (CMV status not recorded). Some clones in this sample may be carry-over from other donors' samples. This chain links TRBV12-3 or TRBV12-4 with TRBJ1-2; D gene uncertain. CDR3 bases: TGTGCCAGCAGTTTAGTTCGGGATAACTATGGCTACACCTTC. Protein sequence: CASSLVRDNYGYTF.